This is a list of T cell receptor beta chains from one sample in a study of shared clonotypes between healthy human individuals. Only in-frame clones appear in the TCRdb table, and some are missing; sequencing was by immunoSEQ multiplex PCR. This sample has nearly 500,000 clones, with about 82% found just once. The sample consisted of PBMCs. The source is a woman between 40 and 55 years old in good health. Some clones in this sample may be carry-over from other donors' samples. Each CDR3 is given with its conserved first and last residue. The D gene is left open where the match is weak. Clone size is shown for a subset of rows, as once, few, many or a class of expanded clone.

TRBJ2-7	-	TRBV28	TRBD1	TGTGCCAGCAGTTTAGCCTTCGGGGCAGGGGGCTTTTACGAGCAGTACTTC	CASSLAFGAGGFYEQYF
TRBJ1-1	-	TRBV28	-	TGTGCCAGCAGTTACGGGGTGGTTGCTGAAGCTTTCTTT	CASSYGVVAEAFF
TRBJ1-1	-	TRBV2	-	TGTGCCAAGAGACGGCTGAACACTGAAGCTTTCTTT	CAKRRLNTEAFF
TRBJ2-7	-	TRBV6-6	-	TGTGCCAGCAGTCGGGACTTTCGGAGCTACGAGCAGTACTTC	CASSRDFRSYEQYF
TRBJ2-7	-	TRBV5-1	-	TGCGCCAGCAGCCGGGACATCGCCAGCGAGCAGTACTTC	CASSRDIASEQYF
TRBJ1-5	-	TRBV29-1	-	TGCAGCGTTGGGTTCGGGGGTTTCAATCAGCCCCAGCATTTT	CSVGFGGFNQPQHF
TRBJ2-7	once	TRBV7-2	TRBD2	TGTGCCAGCAATCCCTCGAGCCTAGCGGGCTCCTACGAGCAGTACTTC	CASNPSSLAGSYEQYF
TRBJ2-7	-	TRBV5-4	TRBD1	TGTGCCAGCAGCCAGGGACAGGGGGCGAGGGGCGACGAGCAGTACTTC	CASSQGQGARGDEQYF
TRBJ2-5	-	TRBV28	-	TGTGCCAGCAGTCCGGACATGTCTGAGACCCAGTACTTC	CASSPDMSETQYF
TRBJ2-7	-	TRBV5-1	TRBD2	TGCGCCAGCAGCGTAACCGGGACTAGCGGAACCTACGAGCAGTACTTC	CASSVTGTSGTYEQYF
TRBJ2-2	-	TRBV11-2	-	TGTGCCAGCAGCTTTCACGTTCCAAACACCGGGGAGCTGTTTTTT	CASSFHVPNTGELFF
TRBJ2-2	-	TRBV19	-	TGTGCCAGCTTAGGCCGCAGAGGGTCCGGGGAGCTGTTTTTT	CASLGRRGSGELFF
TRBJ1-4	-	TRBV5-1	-	TGCGCCAGCAGCTTGGGACGTAATGAAAAACTGTTTTTT	CASSLGRNEKLFF
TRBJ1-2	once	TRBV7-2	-	TGTGCCAGCAGCACCTTATGGCCCTCGGGGTATGGCTACACCTTC	CASSTLWPSGYGYTF
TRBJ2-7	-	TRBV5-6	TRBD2	TGTGCCAGCAGCTTTCTAGCGGGAGGGCCGTTCCACGAGCAGTACTTC	CASSFLAGGPFHEQYF
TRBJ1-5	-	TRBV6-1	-	TGTGCCAGCAACACCCAGGGATCTCAGCCCCAGCATTTT	CASNTQGSQPQHF
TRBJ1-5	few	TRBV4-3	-	TGCGCCAGCAGCCAAGATGTGCCCATCGTCAATAGCAATCAGCCCCAGCATTTT	CASSQDVPIVNSNQPQHF
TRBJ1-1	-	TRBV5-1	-	TGCGCCAGCAGCCCATCTGGGTTCACTGAAGCTTTCTTT	CASSPSGFTEAFF
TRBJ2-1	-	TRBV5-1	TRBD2	TGCGCCAGCAGCTCCGTTGCAGCGGGAGGGCTCAGTGAGCAGTTCTTC	CASSSVAAGGLSEQFF
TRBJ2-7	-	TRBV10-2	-	TGCGCCAGCCACGGGAGCTCCTACGAGCAGTACTTC	CASHGSSYEQYF
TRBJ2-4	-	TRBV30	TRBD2	TGTGCCTGGAGTCGAACTAGCGGGTCCCTTATAGCCAAAAACATTCAGTACTTC	CAWSRTSGSLIAKNIQYF
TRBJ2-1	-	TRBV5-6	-	TGTGCCAGCAGCTTGGAGGACAGCCGCCACTACAATGAGCAGTTCTTC	CASSLEDSRHYNEQFF
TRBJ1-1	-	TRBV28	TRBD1	TGTGCCAGCCGGCCGCCAGGGGGCGTCGGCCCTGAAGCTTTCTTT	CASRPPGGVGPEAFF
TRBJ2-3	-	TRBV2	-	TGTGCCAGCAGTGAAGGGCTAGCAGCGATGCAGTATTTT	CASSEGLAAMQYF
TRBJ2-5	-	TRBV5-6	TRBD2	TGTGCCAGCAGCGGGGGACTAGCGGGACAAGAGACCCAGTACTTC	CASSGGLAGQETQYF
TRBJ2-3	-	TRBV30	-	TGTGCCTGGAGTACCCATCCAGGGGGGGGGTCAGATACGCAGTATTTT	CAWSTHPGGGSDTQYF
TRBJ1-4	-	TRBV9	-	TGTGCCAGCAGCGTAGGGGCGCTTGGGAATGAAAAACTGTTTTTT	CASSVGALGNEKLFF
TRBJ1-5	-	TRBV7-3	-	TGTGCCAGCAGCTCTGCGGGGTCAGGCAATCAGCCCCAGCATTTT	CASSSAGSGNQPQHF
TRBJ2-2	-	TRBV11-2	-	TGTGCCAGCAGGGACTTAAACACCGGGGAGCTGTTTTTT	CASRDLNTGELFF
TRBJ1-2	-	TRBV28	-	TGTGCCAGCAGCTTATGGGACCGACAGAACTATGGCTACACCTTC	CASSLWDRQNYGYTF
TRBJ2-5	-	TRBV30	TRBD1	TGTGCCTGGAAGACAGGGGGCGGACAGACCCAGTACTTC	CAWKTGGGQTQYF
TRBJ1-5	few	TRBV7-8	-	TGTGCCAGCAGCGCCAGTGTCAGAGATCAGCCCCAGCATTTT	CASSASVRDQPQHF
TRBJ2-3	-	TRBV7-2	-	TGTGCCAGCAGCTCTAGCATAGTCACAGACACGCAGTATTTT	CASSSSIVTDTQYF
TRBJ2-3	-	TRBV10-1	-	TGCGCCAGCAGTCCTGCAAGCACAGATACGCAGTATTTT	CASSPASTDTQYF
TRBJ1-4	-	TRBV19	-	TGTGCCAGTAGTGTACGAAGGAATGAAAAACTGTTTTTT	CASSVRRNEKLFF
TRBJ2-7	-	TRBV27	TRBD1	TGTGCCAGCAGCGACAGGGGCGGCTCCTACGAGCAGTACTTC	CASSDRGGSYEQYF
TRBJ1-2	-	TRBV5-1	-	TGCGCCAGCACCCCGACCGGGACAAGCTCTAACTATGGCTACACCTTC	CASTPTGTSSNYGYTF
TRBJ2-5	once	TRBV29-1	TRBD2	TGCAGCGTTGGCCCAGCGGGAGGGGGGACCCAGTACTTC	CSVGPAGGGTQYF
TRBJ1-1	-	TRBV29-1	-	TGCAGCGTGAAGAGGAACACTGAAGCTTTCTTT	CSVKRNTEAFF
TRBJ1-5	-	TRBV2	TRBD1	TGTGCCAGCAGTGCAGGGGGCCCCAATCAGCCCCAGCATTTT	CASSAGGPNQPQHF
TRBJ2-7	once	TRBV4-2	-	TGTGCCAGCAGCCAAGATAATGCGCGGGAGCAGTACTTC	CASSQDNAREQYF
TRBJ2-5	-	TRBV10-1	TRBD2	TGCGCCAGCAGTGCCGCGGGAGGGCAGGGGACCCAGTACTTC	CASSAAGGQGTQYF